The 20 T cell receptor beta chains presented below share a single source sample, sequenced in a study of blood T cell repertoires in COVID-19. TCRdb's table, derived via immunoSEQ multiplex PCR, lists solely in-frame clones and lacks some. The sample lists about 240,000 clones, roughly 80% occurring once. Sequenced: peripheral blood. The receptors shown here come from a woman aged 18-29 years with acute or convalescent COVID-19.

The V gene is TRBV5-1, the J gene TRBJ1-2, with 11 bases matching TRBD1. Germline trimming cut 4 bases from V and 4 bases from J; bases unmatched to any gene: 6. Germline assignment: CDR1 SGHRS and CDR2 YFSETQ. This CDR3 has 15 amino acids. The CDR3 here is CASSALGTGGYGYTF. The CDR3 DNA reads TGCGCCAGCAGCGCCCTCGGGACAGGGGGCTATGGCTACACCTTC. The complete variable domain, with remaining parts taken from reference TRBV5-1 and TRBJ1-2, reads KAGVTQTPRYLIKTRGQQVTLSCSPISGHRSVSWYQQTPGQGLQFLFEYFSETQRNKGNFPGRFSGRQFSNSRSEMNVSTLELGDSALYLCASSALGTGGYGYTFGSGTRLTVV.

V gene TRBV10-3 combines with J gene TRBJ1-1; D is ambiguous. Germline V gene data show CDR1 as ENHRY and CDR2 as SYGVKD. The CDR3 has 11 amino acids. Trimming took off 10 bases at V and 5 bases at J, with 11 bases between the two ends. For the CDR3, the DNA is TGTGCCACCCGGAGAGGGACTGAAGCTTTCTTT. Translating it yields CATRRGTEAFF.

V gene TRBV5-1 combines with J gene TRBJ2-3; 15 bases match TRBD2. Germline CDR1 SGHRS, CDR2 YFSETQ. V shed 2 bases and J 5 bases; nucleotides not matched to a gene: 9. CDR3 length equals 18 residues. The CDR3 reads CASSFLAGGLAGGDTQYF. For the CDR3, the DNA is TGCGCCAGCAGCTTCCTCGCGGGGGGACTAGCGGGAGGAGATACGCAGTATTTT.

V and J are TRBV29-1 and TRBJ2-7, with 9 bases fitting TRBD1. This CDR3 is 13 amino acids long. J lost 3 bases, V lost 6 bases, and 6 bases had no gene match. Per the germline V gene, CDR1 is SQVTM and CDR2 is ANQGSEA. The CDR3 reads CSVQGQGFYEQYF. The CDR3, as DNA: TGCAGCGTGCAGGGACAGGGTTTCTACGAGCAGTACTTC.

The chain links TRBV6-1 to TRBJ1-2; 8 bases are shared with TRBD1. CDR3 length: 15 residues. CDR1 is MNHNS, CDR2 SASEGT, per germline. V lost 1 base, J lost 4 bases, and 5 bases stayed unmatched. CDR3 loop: CASSEGGQGAYGYTF. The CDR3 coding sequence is TGTGCCAGCAGTGAAGGGGGGCAGGGGGCCTATGGCTACACCTTC.

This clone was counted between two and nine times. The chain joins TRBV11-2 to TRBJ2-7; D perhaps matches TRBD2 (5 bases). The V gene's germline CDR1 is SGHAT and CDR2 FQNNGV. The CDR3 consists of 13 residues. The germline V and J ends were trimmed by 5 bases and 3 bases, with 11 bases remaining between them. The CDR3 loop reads CASSRDYRYEQYF. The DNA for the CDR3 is TGTGCCAGCAGCAGAGACTACCGCTACGAGCAGTACTTC.

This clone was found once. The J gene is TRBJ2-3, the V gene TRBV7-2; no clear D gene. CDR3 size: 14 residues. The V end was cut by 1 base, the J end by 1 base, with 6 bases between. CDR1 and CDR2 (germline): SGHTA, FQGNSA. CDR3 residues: CASSLGAGTDTQYF. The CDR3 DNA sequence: TGTGCCAGCAGCTTAGGTGCGGGCACAGATACGCAGTATTTT.

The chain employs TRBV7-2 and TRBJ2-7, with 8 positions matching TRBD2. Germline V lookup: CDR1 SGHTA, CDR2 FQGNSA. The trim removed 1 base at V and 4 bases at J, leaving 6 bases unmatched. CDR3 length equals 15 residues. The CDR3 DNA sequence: TGTGCCAGCAGCTTAGGTTCCGGGAGGGGTTACGAGCAGTACTTC. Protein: CASSLGSGRGYEQYF.

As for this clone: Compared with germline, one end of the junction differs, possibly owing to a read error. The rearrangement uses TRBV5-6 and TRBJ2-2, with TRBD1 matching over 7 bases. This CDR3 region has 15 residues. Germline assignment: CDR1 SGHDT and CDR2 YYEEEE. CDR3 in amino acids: CASSRDSMFTGELFF. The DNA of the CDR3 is TGTGCCAGCAGCCGGGACAGCATGTTCACCGGCGAGCTGTTTTTT.

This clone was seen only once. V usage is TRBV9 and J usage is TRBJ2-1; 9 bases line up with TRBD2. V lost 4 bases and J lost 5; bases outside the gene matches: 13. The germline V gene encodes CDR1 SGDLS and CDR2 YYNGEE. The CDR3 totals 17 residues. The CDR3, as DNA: TGTGCCAGCAGCCCGCGAGAAATTGGACTAGCGAACAATGAGCAGTTCTTC. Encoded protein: CASSPREIGLANNEQFF. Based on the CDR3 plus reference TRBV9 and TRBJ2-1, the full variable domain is DSGVTQTPKHLITATGQRVTLRCSPRSGDLSVYWYQQSLDQGLQFLIQYYNGEERAKGNILERFSAQQFPDLHSELNLSSLELGDSALYFCASSPREIGLANNEQFFGPGTRLTVL.

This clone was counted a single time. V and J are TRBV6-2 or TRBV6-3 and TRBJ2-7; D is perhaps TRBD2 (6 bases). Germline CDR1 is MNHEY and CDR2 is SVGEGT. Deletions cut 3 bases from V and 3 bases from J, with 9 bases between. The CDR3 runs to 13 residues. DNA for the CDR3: TGTGCCAGCAGTTATCGGAGGGGCTACGAGCAGTACTTC. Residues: CASSYRRGYEQYF.

The CDR3 is CASSQDALAGGQDNEQFF. For the CDR3, the DNA is TGCGCCAGCAGCCAAGACGCCCTAGCGGGAGGACAAGACAATGAGCAGTTCTTC. This chain uses TRBV4-3 with TRBJ2-1, with TRBD2 matching 11 bases. CDR3 length: 18 residues. From germline, CDR1 is LGHNA and CDR2 YSLEER. Germline trimming cut 0 bases from V and 5 bases from J; bases unmatched to any gene: 9.

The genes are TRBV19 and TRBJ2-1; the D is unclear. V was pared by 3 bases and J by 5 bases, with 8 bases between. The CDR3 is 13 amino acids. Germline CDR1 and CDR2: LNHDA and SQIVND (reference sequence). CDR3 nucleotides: TGTGCCAGTAGTATCGGAGCCGACAATGAGCAGTTCTTC. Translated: CASSIGADNEQFF.

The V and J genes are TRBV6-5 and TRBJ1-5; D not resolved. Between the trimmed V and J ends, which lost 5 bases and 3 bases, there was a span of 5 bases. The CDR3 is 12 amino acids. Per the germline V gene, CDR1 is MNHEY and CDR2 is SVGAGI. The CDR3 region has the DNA TGTGCCAGCAGTCGCGACAATCAGCCCCAGCATTTT. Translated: CASSRDNQPQHF.

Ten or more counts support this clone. CDR3 residues: CASSEISRGLGGYTF. In DNA, the CDR3 is TGTGCCAGCAGTGAAATAAGCAGGGGATTGGGGGGCTACACCTTC. The rearrangement uses TRBV6-1 and TRBJ1-2; TRBD1 might be the D (6 bases). The V and J ends lost 2 bases and 8 bases respectively, with 18 bases between them. This CDR3 is 15 amino acids long. From germline, CDR1 is MNHNS and CDR2 SASEGT.

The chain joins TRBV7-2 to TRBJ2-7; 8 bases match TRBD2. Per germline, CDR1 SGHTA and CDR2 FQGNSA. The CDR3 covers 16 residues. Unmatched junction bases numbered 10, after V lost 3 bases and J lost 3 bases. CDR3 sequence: CASSFGAPGGGYEQYF. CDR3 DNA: TGTGCCAGCAGCTTTGGGGCCCCCGGGGGGGGCTACGAGCAGTACTTC.

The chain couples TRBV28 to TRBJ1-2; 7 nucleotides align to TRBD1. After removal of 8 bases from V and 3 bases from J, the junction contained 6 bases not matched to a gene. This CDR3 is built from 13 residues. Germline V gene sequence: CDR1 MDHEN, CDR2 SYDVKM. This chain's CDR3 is CASEGAGDYGYTF. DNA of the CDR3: TGTGCCAGCGAGGGGGCAGGAGACTATGGCTACACCTTC.

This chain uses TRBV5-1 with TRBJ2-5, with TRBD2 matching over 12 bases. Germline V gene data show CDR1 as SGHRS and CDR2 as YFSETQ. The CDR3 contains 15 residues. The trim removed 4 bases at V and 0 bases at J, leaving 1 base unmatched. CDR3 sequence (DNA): TGCGCCAGCAGCCGGACTAGCGGGAACCAAGAGACCCAGTACTTC. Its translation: CASSRTSGNQETQYF. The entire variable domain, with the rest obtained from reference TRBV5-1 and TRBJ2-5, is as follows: KAGVTQTPRYLIKTRGQQVTLSCSPISGHRSVSWYQQTPGQGLQFLFEYFSETQRNKGNFPGRFSGRQFSNSRSEMNVSTLELGDSALYLCASSRTSGNQETQYFGPGTRLLVL.

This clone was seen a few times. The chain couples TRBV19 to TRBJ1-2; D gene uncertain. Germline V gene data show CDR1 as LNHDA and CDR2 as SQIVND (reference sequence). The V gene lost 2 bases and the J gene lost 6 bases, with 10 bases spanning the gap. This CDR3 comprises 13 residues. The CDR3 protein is CASSISSLDGYTF. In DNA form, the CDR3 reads TGTGCCAGTAGTATAAGTAGCCTCGATGGCTACACCTTC.

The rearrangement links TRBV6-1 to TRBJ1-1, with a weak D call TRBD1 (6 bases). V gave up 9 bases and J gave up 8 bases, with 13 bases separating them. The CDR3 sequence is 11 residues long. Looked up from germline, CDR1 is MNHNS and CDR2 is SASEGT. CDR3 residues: CASHRDKEAFF. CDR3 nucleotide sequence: TGTGCCAGTCACCGGGACAAGGAAGCTTTCTTT.